The 27 T cell receptor beta chains below were found in one sample sequenced in a study of Ad26.COV2.S vaccination and SARS-CoV-2 variants. This table comes from immunoSEQ multiplex PCR, and its TCRdb copy is limited to in-frame clones, with some not included. The sample lists fewer than 400,000 clones, almost 90% occurring once. The treatment here: roughly 19 received Ad26.COV2.S at low or high dose, single or two shots; several received placebo; per-sample allocation not given. At day 63 after the first vaccine or placebo injection, samples were drawn. This specimen consisted of peripheral blood, obtained in a trial of Ad26.COV2.S vaccine versus placebo. These receptors all stem from a person aged 18-65 years who received the Ad26.COV2.S COVID-19 vaccine or a placebo.

Comment on this clone: Other nucleotide sequences from this sample produce the same CDR3. The rearrangement uses TRBV19 and TRBJ1-1, with D maybe TRBD1 (5 bases). V lost 6 bases and J lost 4, with 9 bases in between. CDR1 LNHDA and CDR2 SQIVND come from the germline V gene (reference sequence). This CDR3 has 12 residues. The DNA of the CDR3 is TGTGCCAGTAGGGGGCTGGGCACTGAAGCTTTCTTT. Translation gives CASRGLGTEAFF.

The rearrangement links TRBV19 to TRBJ2-7; D is unresolved. The germline V gene encodes CDR1 LNHDA and CDR2 SQIVND (reference sequence). Trimming stripped 4 bases from V and 1 base from J, with 11 bases between. This CDR3 is 14 amino acids long. As DNA, the CDR3 is TGTGCCAGTAGTAGATCGGTCGGGTCCTACGAGCAGTACGTC. This codes for CASSRSVGSYEQYV.

The chain combines TRBV6-5 with TRBJ2-1, with 9 nucleotides matching TRBD2. Germline CDR1 MNHEY, CDR2 SVGAGI. V was pared by 4 bases and J by 4 bases, with 5 bases of the junction left unmatched. The CDR3 covers 15 residues. The CDR3 here is CASSLAGAHYNEQFF. Written as DNA, the CDR3 is TGTGCCAGCAGTTTAGCGGGAGCGCATTACAATGAGCAGTTCTTC.

This clone was observed once. The chain uses TRBV7-6 and TRBJ2-3, with 14 bases aligning to TRBD2. The germline CDR1 and CDR2 sequences are SGHVS and FNYEAQ. The V gene end was trimmed by 5 bases and the J gene end by 4 bases; junction bases not matched to a gene: 20. This CDR3 has 21 amino acids. The CDR3, as DNA: TGTGCCAGCAGCCCCTCTTTGTTCCGGCGGACTAGCGGGAGGTCTCCAGATACGCAGTATTTT. Amino acid sequence: CASSPSLFRRTSGRSPDTQYF.

V is TRBV5-4 and J is TRBJ2-5; D not resolved. Deletions cut 2 bases from V and 2 bases from J, with 7 bases between. CDR3 length: 13 residues. The germline V gene encodes CDR1 SGHNT and CDR2 YYREEE (reference sequence). The CDR3 loop is CASSFPGQETQYF. For the CDR3, the DNA is TGTGCCAGCAGCTTCCCCGGGCAAGAGACCCAGTACTTC.

V and J are TRBV6-5 and TRBJ2-1, with D possibly matching TRBD1 (6 bases). Per the germline V gene, CDR1 is MNHEY and CDR2 is SVGAGI. This CDR3 is 12 amino acids long. The V gene lost 6 bases and the J gene lost 12 bases, with 15 bases spanning the gap. This CDR3 reads CASSSTGNRQFF. The DNA of the CDR3 is TGTGCCAGCAGCTCCACAGGGAATCGGCAGTTCTTC.

The V and J genes are TRBV6-1 and TRBJ1-2; 7 bases are shared with TRBD1. The CDR3 runs 15 residues. Germline loops: CDR1 MNHNS, CDR2 SASEGT. V lost 3 bases to trimming and J lost 3 bases; unmatched junction nucleotides: 7. CDR3 DNA sequence: TGTGCCAGCAGTGACGAGGGGGCTGGTTACTATGGCTACACCTTC. The encoded protein is CASSDEGAGYYGYTF.

V gene TRBV3-1 (or the pseudogene TRBV3-2) combines with J gene TRBJ1-5, with unresolved D. The CDR3 runs 16 residues. The ends were cut back, 2 bases at V and 3 bases at J, with 14 bases in the middle. Germline V lookup: CDR1 LGHDT, CDR2 YNNKEL (reference sequence). CDR3 in DNA: TGTGCCAGCAGCCAAATCAGACCTGTGGACAATCAGCCCCAGCATTTT. This gives the protein CASSQIRPVDNQPQHF.

The genes are TRBV2 and TRBJ2-1; 9 bases match TRBD1. Germline CDR1 is SNHLY and CDR2 is FYNNEI. This CDR3 is built from 16 residues. After removal of 6 bases from V and 6 bases from J, the junction contained 12 bases not matched to a gene. The CDR3 is CASRYRGPEGTNEQFF. The CDR3 DNA sequence: TGTGCCAGCAGGTACAGGGGGCCTGAGGGCACCAATGAGCAGTTCTTC.

The chain has TRBV19 and TRBJ1-5, with D possibly being TRBD1 (5 bases). Germline V gene sequence: CDR1 LNHDA, CDR2 SQIVND (reference sequence). The CDR3 runs to 16 residues. Trimming took off 9 bases at V and 4 bases at J, with 22 bases between the two ends. The CDR3 coding sequence is TGTGCCAGCCACAAAAGCCTAACAGGACCAAATCAGCCCCAGCATTTT. Its translation is CASHKSLTGPNQPQHF.

This clone was picked up many times. V and J are TRBV4-2 and TRBJ1-5; 8 bases are a match to TRBD1. V shed 0 bases and J 4 bases; nucleotides not matched to a gene: 8. The length of the CDR3 is 17 residues. Germline V lookup: CDR1 LGHNA, CDR2 YNFKEQ. CDR3 coding DNA: TGTGCCAGCAGCCAAGAAGTCAAAAGGGACAGGAATCAGCCCCAGCATTTT. Protein sequence: CASSQEVKRDRNQPQHF.

This clone was recorded only once. The genes are TRBV4-1 and TRBJ2-3, with D unclear. V shed 3 bases and J shed 0 bases, with 13 bases lying between them. This CDR3 spans 16 amino acids. Germline V gene data show CDR1 as MGHRA and CDR2 as YSYEKL. CDR3 region: CASSQGRRPSTDTQYF. DNA of the CDR3: TGCGCCAGCAGCCAGGGCCGCCGTCCTAGCACAGATACGCAGTATTTT.

CDR3 sequence (DNA): TGTGCCAGCAGTTACAGTAGGGGGAAATACGAGCAGTACTTC. Protein: CASSYSRGKYEQYF. The chain is built from TRBV6-5 and TRBJ2-7, with TRBD1 as a possible D gene (6 bases). The CDR3 length is 14 residues. Germline V CDR1 and CDR2: MNHEY, SVGAGI. Trimming cost V 2 bases and J 4 bases, with 12 bases left between them.

The chain has TRBV18 and TRBJ1-2, with D possibly matching TRBD1 (5 bases). V lost 6 bases and J 4 bases, leaving 21 bases between the germline ends. In germline, CDR1 is KGHSH, CDR2 LQKENI. This CDR3 has 16 residues. CDR3 sequence (DNA): TGTGCCAGCTCCCGGGGGTCGACAGATAAGTTCTATGGCTACACCTTC. It yields the protein CASSRGSTDKFYGYTF.

V and J are TRBV10-1 and TRBJ1-4; no definite D call. The V end lost 2 bases, the J end lost 7 bases, and 5 bases lay between the germline ends. The CDR3 length is 12 residues. The germline gives CDR1 WNHNN, CDR2 SYGVQD (reference sequence). The CDR3 here is CASSEDTEKLFF. DNA for the CDR3: TGCGCCAGCAGTGAGGATACTGAAAAACTGTTTTTT.

As for this clone: Since a much larger clone is just one base distant, this may be a read error. V gene TRBV7-9 combines with J gene TRBJ2-5; D may correspond to TRBD1 or TRBD2 (5 bases each). Per germline, CDR1 SEHNR and CDR2 FQNEAQ (reference sequence). CDR3 size: 14 residues. Between the trimmed V and J ends, which lost 5 bases and 0 bases, there was a span of 10 bases. CDR3 residues: CASSPGRDQETQYF. The CDR3 nucleotides are TGTGCCAGCAGCCCGGGGCGGGACCAAGAGACCCAGTACTTC. The full variable domain, with the rest looked up from reference TRBV7-9 and TRBJ2-5, is DTGVSQNPRHKITKRGQNVTFRCDPISEHNRLYWYRQTLGQGPEFLTYFQNEAQLEKSRLLSDRFSAERPKGSFSTLEIQRTEQGDSAMYLCASSPGRDQETQYFGPGTRLLVL.

This clone occurred a few times. The sample contains more than one DNA sequence encoding this CDR3. The CDR3 DNA sequence: TGCGCCAGCAGCTTGCAGGGGGGGACCCTGAACACTGAAGCTTTCTTT. This encodes CASSLQGGTLNTEAFF. V is TRBV5-1 and J is TRBJ1-1; TRBD1 matches 7 bases. J was trimmed by 0 bases and V by 1 base; bases with no gene match: 6. This CDR3 has 16 residues. The germline gives CDR1 SGHRS, CDR2 YFSETQ.

The rearrangement links TRBV7-8 to TRBJ2-7; no firm D call. This CDR3 has 13 amino acids. Germline CDR1 reads SGHVS; CDR2 reads FQNEAQ. Trimming pared 3 bases from V and 3 bases from J, leaving 9 bases between. The CDR3: CASSFTEVYEQYF. The CDR3 bases are TGTGCCAGCAGCTTCACGGAAGTCTACGAGCAGTACTTC.

The chain couples TRBV13 to TRBJ2-1; tentatively, D is TRBD2 (6 bases). The CDR3 is 16 residues long. Per the germline V gene, CDR1 is PRHDT and CDR2 is FYEKMQ (reference sequence). V shed 5 bases and J shed 10 bases, with 24 bases lying between them. CDR3 in amino acids: CASSLDYTGTEEEQFF. The CDR3 DNA follows: TGTGCCAGCAGCCTAGACTACACTGGGACTGAGGAGGAGCAGTTCTTC.

This chain connects TRBV4-1 to TRBJ1-6, with a possible D match to TRBD1 (6 bases). Germline loops: CDR1 MGHRA, CDR2 YSYEKL. Trimming took 2 bases from V and 2 from J, leaving 7 bases between them. CDR3 size: 15 residues. The CDR3 here is CASSQQGTYNSPLHF. In DNA form, the CDR3 reads TGCGCCAGCAGCCAACAGGGGACCTATAATTCACCCCTCCACTTT.

This chain connects TRBV6-1 to TRBJ1-6; D uncertain. There are 15 residues in the CDR3. Germline CDR1 is MNHNS and CDR2 is SASEGT. V shed 3 bases and J shed 4 bases, with 10 bases lying between them. The CDR3 loop reads CASSDPSPYNSPLHF. The CDR3 DNA follows: TGTGCCAGCAGTGATCCGAGCCCTTATAATTCACCCCTCCACTTT.

This clone is a singleton in its sample. The chain employs TRBV9 and TRBJ1-3; perhaps TRBD1 as D (5 bases). The V gene's germline CDR1 is SGDLS and CDR2 YYNGEE. The CDR3 is made up of 16 amino acids. Trimming took off 3 bases at V and 0 bases at J, with 13 bases between the two ends. Here the CDR3 reads CASSERDPISGNTIYF. DNA for the CDR3: TGTGCCAGCAGCGAAAGGGACCCCATCTCTGGAAACACCATATATTTT.

The chain carries TRBV2 and TRBJ1-2; tentatively, D is TRBD1 (5 bases). Germline V gene sequence: CDR1 SNHLY, CDR2 FYNNEI. V gave up 4 bases and J gave up 5 bases, with 8 bases separating them. This CDR3 contains 12 residues. This chain's CDR3 is CASSGQIYGYTF. The DNA of the CDR3 is TGTGCCAGCAGTGGACAGATTTATGGCTACACCTTC.

The chain recombines TRBV5-4 with TRBJ1-1; D unclear. V was trimmed by 4 bases and J by 0 bases, leaving 16 bases between them. In germline, CDR1 is SGHNT, CDR2 YYREEE (reference sequence). The CDR3 spans 16 residues. The CDR3 spells CASSSSGEWMNTEAFF. DNA of the CDR3: TGTGCCAGCAGCAGTTCGGGAGAGTGGATGAACACTGAAGCTTTCTTT.

The count of this clone is one. The chain employs TRBV12-3 or TRBV12-4 and TRBJ2-7; D possibly corresponds to TRBD2 (6 bases). V was clipped by 5 bases and J by 5 bases, with 7 bases between them. This CDR3 comprises 11 residues. The CDR3 is CASSTGDEQYV. CDR3 DNA: TGTGCCAGCAGTACGGGGGACGAGCAGTACGTC.

The chain couples TRBV11-2 to TRBJ1-1; D gene ambiguous. The CDR3 is 12 amino acids. Germline V gene lookup returns CDR1 SGHAT and CDR2 FQNNGV. V lost 5 bases, J lost 6 bases, and 10 bases lay in between. CDR3 DNA sequence: TGTGCCAGCAGCCCCCACGGCCCTGAAGCTTTCTTT. Translation gives CASSPHGPEAFF.

V and J are TRBV7-9 and TRBJ1-1; D is undetermined. Trimming left V 4 bases short and J 3 bases short, with 9 bases between. The CDR3 has 13 residues. Germline V gene sequence: CDR1 SEHNR, CDR2 FQNEAQ (reference sequence). The CDR3: CASSSSDYTEAFF. CDR3 sequence (DNA): TGTGCCAGCAGCTCATCGGATTACACTGAAGCTTTCTTT.